The present TCR beta chain was sequenced within a study of blood T cell repertoires in COVID-19. This CDR3 contains 12 residues. The ends were cut back, 9 bases at V and 0 bases at J, with 7 bases in the middle. The germline V gene encodes CDR1 MDHEN and CDR2 SYDVKM. Clones were sequenced by immunoSEQ multiplex PCR, and TCRdb holds only the in-frame ones, with some missing. The sample yields 250,000 or so clones, around 93% seen once. Exposed volunteers were people who met a COVID-19 case within 2 weeks before study entry. This chain uses TRBV28 with TRBJ2-3, with unresolved D. The material sequenced was PBMCs or T cells enriched from blood (not recorded which). The sequence was obtained from a man aged 35 to 55 who had been exposed to COVID-19. The CDR3 DNA reads TGTGCCAGTTGGGCCAGCACAGATACGCAGTATTTT. Translation: CASWASTDTQYF.